The 7 T cell receptor beta chains given below trace back to one sample, sequenced in a study of blood T cell repertoires in COVID-19. Using immunoSEQ multiplex PCR, the repertoire was profiled, and TCRdb retains in-frame clones only, with some absent. The repertoire holds about 110,000 clones, about 88% seen once, with under 3% in the top ten. Sequencing was done on a sample of peripheral blood. The receptors were sampled from a human donor in a cohort sampled during active COVID-19.

The chain carries TRBV10-1 and TRBJ1-6; 8 bases are shared with TRBD1. This CDR3 has 13 residues. V gave up 4 bases and J gave up 13 bases; unmatched junction bases: 6. Looked up from germline, CDR1 is WNHNN and CDR2 is SYGVQD (reference sequence). The CDR3 region has the DNA TGCGCCAGCAGTGTCAATCAGGGGGCTCCCCTCCACTTT. Its protein product is CASSVNQGAPLHF.

The chain is built from TRBV2 and TRBJ1-1; D gene unclear. The CDR3 sequence is 13 residues long. Germline CDR1 is SNHLY and CDR2 is FYNNEI. Trimming shortened V by 2 bases and J by 2 bases, and 6 bases separated the two germline ends. In DNA, the CDR3 is TGTGCCAGCAGTGAACACAGAAACACTGAAGCTTTCTTT. Amino acids: CASSEHRNTEAFF.

CDR3 nucleotide sequence: TGCGCCAGCAGTGGAACAGGGGGAGCGCAAGAGACCCAGTACTTC. Amino acids: CASSGTGGAQETQYF. The V and J genes are TRBV5-1 and TRBJ2-5; 8 bases map to TRBD1. The CDR3 has 15 residues. J was trimmed by 2 bases and V by 5 bases; bases with no gene match: 8. Germline lookup yields CDR1 SGHRS and CDR2 YFSETQ.

This clone came up once. J is TRBJ2-2 and V is TRBV7-8; 8 positions agree with TRBD2. CDR3 length: 15 residues. Per germline, CDR1 SGHVS and CDR2 FQNEAQ. The junction had 1 base not matched to a gene; V was cut back by 4 bases and J by 0 bases. The CDR3 region is CASSSGGPNTGELFF. The CDR3 DNA follows: TGTGCCAGCAGCTCGGGAGGGCCGAACACCGGGGAGCTGTTTTTT. Full variable domain (rest looked up from reference TRBV7-8 and TRBJ2-2): GAGVSQSPRYKVAKRGQDVALRCDPISGHVSLFWYQQALGQGPEFLTYFQNEAQLDKSGLPSDRFFAERPEGSVSTLKIQRTQQEDSAVYLCASSSGGPNTGELFFGEGSRLTVL.

The rearrangement uses TRBV19 and TRBJ1-5; D ambiguous. The CDR3 totals 17 residues. In germline, CDR1 is LNHDA, CDR2 SQIVND (reference sequence). The V gene lost 0 bases and the J gene lost 0 bases, with 12 bases spanning the gap. The DNA of the CDR3 is TGTGCCAGTAGTATAGATCCCGGGGATTATAGCAATCAGCCCCAGCATTTT. Translation: CASSIDPGDYSNQPQHF.

V is TRBV9 and J is TRBJ2-1; 9 bases map to TRBD2. The junction had 6 bases not matched to a gene; V was cut back by 0 bases and J by 8 bases. Germline CDR1 is SGDLS and CDR2 is YYNGEE. This CDR3 spans 15 amino acids. The CDR3 bases are TGTGCCAGCAGCGTAGGGGCTAGCGGGGTAGATGAGCAGTTCTTC. Encoded protein: CASSVGASGVDEQFF.

CDR3 residues: CASTLDRGNTEAFF. CDR3 bases: TGTGCCAGTACCCTAGACAGGGGGAACACTGAAGCTTTCTTT. V is TRBV19 and J is TRBJ1-1; 8 nucleotides line up with TRBD1. The CDR3 length is 14 residues. Germline V CDR1 and CDR2: LNHDA, SQIVND (reference sequence). J was trimmed by 1 base and V by 7 bases; bases with no gene match: 5. The whole variable domain, remainder taken from reference TRBV19 and TRBJ1-1, is DGGITQSPKYLFRKEGQNVTLSCEQNLNHDAMYWYRQDPGQGLRLIYYSQIVNDFQKGDIAEGYSVSREKKESFPLTVTSAQKNPTAFYLCASTLDRGNTEAFFGQGTRLTVV.